These 25 T cell receptor beta chains originate from one sample sequenced in a study of regulatory T cells in long-lasting Graves disease. As to time point: newly diagnosed GD, antithyroid drugs for less than 3 months. From PBMCs, RNA was extracted and then used to make the TCR library. Relying on iRepertoire HTBI primers and Arm-PCR of CDR3 regions, the team built TCR beta libraries. Using its own MiXCR run on the multiplex PCR reads, TCRdb lists one record per CDR3 protein. Of about 620,000 distinct CDR3 sequences in the sample, less than 20% are singletons; the top ten hold 15% to 20%. This sample also belongs to another study, concerning T cells in Graves' hyperthyroidism and ophthalmopathy.

Sample: peripheral blood mononuclear cells (PBMCs), taken at new diagnosis, from a patient treated with antithyroid drugs. These receptors were taken from a woman between 25 and 40 years old with Graves disease.

This clonotype occurred a few times. V and J are TRBV5-1 and TRBJ2-7; TRBD1 might be the D (6 bases). The ends were cut back, 4 bases at V and 5 bases at J, with 16 bases in the middle. The CDR3 spans 14 residues. The germline V gene has CDR1 SGHRS and CDR2 YFSETQ. DNA for the CDR3: TGCGCCAGCAGCACCGGACAGCTTAGGCACGAGCAGTACTTC. It specifies CASSTGQLRHEQYF.

Only a few counts were recorded for this clonotype. V usage is TRBV7-2 and J usage is TRBJ2-1, with 11 bases identical to TRBD2. The V and J ends lost 4 bases and 7 bases, in that order; junction bases with no gene match: 9. The CDR3 is made up of 16 amino acids. Per the germline V gene, CDR1 is SGHTA and CDR2 is FQGNSA. In nucleotides, the CDR3 is TGTGCCAGCAGCTCGGGGCTAGCGGGAGGATCGAATGAGCAGTTCTTC. Encoded protein: CASSSGLAGGSNEQFF.

The table lists this clonotype with many counts. The chain couples TRBV7-9 to TRBJ2-3; D might be TRBD2 (5 bases). The CDR3 loop spans 14 amino acids. CDR1 is SEHNR and CDR2 is FQNEAQ in the germline V gene (reference sequence). The V end was cut by 5 bases, the J end by 0 bases, with 9 bases between. The CDR3 nucleotides read TGTGCCAGCAGCCCCGGACTGAGCACAGATACGCAGTATTTT. It specifies CASSPGLSTDTQYF.

CDR3 region: CASAPVAYEQYF. The CDR3 DNA is TGCGCCAGCGCCCCTGTGGCCTACGAGCAGTACTTC. This chain joins TRBV10-1 and TRBJ2-7; no definite D call. The CDR3 loop spans 12 amino acids. The germline gives CDR1 WNHNN, CDR2 SYGVQD (reference sequence). Trimming stripped 8 bases from V and 2 bases from J, with 10 bases between.

There are many counts of this clonotype. This chain uses TRBV14 with TRBJ1-1, with D hard to call. The CDR3 consists of 13 residues. Trimming removed 4 bases at V and 0 bases at J, with 6 bases between. Germline V gives CDR1 SGHDN, CDR2 FVKESK. CDR3 amino acids: CASSLFMNTEAFF. CDR3 coding DNA: TGTGCCAGCAGCCTGTTCATGAACACTGAAGCTTTCTTT.

Worth noting for this clonotype: Its ends do not fully match the called genes, so a read error is possible. The V and J genes are TRBV24-1 and TRBJ2-3; perhaps TRBD1 as D (6 bases). The CDR3 is 15 amino acids. CDR1 KGHDR and CDR2 SFDVKD come from the germline V gene. The CDR3 here is CTTSDLYQGQDTQYF. The CDR3 DNA reads as TGTACCACCAGTGATTTGTACCAGGGACAAGATACGCAGTATTTT.

A few counts support this clonotype. The V gene is TRBV2, the J gene TRBJ1-1; D is uncertain. Germline V lookup: CDR1 SNHLY, CDR2 FYNNEI. Deletions cut 7 bases from V and 1 base from J, with 13 bases between. The CDR3 sequence is 14 residues long. This chain's CDR3 is CASTVETRNTEAFF. The CDR3 nucleotides are TGTGCCAGCACGGTTGAGACAAGGAACACTGAAGCTTTCTTT.

The chain combines TRBV7-3 with TRBJ2-2; D remains unclear. This CDR3 has 14 amino acids. The germline V and J ends were trimmed by 5 bases and 1 base, with 8 bases remaining between them. Germline V lookup: CDR1 SGHTA, CDR2 FQGTGA. Written as DNA, the CDR3 is TGTGCCAGCAGCCTCCGACTGAACACCGGGGAGCTGTTTTTT. Its translation: CASSLRLNTGELFF. The full variable domain, rest sourced from reference TRBV7-3 and TRBJ2-2, is GAGVSQTPSNKVTEKGKYVELRCDPISGHTALYWYRQSLGQGPEFLIYFQGTGAADDSGLPNDRFFAVRPEGSVSTLKIQRTERGDSAVYLCASSLRLNTGELFFGEGSRLTVL.

The chain uses TRBV19 and TRBJ2-7; D could derive from TRBD1 or TRBD2 (5 bases each). This CDR3 comprises 14 residues. From germline, CDR1 is LNHDA and CDR2 SQIVND (reference sequence). With 5 bases removed from V and 5 bases from J, the gap between germline ends came to 16 bases. Here the CDR3 reads CASSLRGQGHEQYF. The CDR3 region has the DNA TGTGCCAGTAGTCTCCGGGGCCAGGGACACGAGCAGTACTTC.

The sample holds many counts of this clonotype. This rearrangement joins TRBV6-1 to TRBJ1-3; no firm D call. This CDR3 has 12 amino acids. The germline gives CDR1 MNHNS, CDR2 SASEGT. Trimming took off 2 bases at V and 9 bases at J, with 8 bases between the two ends. The CDR3 nucleotides read TGTGCCAGCAGTGAACGTCCGATCACCATATATTTT. Its protein is CASSERPITIYF.

The chain joins TRBV4-1 to TRBJ2-7; 7 bases align to TRBD1. The CDR3 is made up of 17 amino acids. The germline V gene has CDR1 MGHRA and CDR2 YSYEKL. V trimming: 2 bases; J trimming: 2 bases; junction bases outside the gene matches: 12. CDR3 residues: CASSQYVSGQFTYEQYF. CDR3 sequence (DNA): TGCGCCAGCAGCCAATACGTTTCGGGACAGTTTACCTACGAGCAGTACTTC.

The rearrangement joins TRBV20-1 to TRBJ2-7; D gene uncertain. Germline V gene sequence: CDR1 DFQATT, CDR2 SNEGSKA (reference sequence). Trimming shortened V by 5 bases and J by 2 bases, and 13 bases separated the two germline ends. The CDR3 extends over 13 amino acids. In DNA form, the CDR3 reads TGCAGTGCTTCGCCCGACATTCCCTACGAGCAGTACTTC. It specifies CSASPDIPYEQYF.

The chain recombines TRBV7-9 with TRBJ2-1; 7 bases are a match to TRBD1. J was trimmed by 0 bases and V by 5 bases; bases with no gene match: 10. The germline CDR1 and CDR2 sequences are SEHNR and FQNEAQ (reference sequence). This CDR3 has 17 amino acids. CDR3 protein: CASSRPLRDSSYNEQFF. As DNA, the CDR3 is TGTGCCAGCAGCCGTCCTTTAAGGGACAGCTCCTACAATGAGCAGTTCTTC.

In this sample, this clonotype turned up a few times. This chain joins TRBV10-3 and TRBJ2-1; tentatively, D is TRBD2 (6 bases). Germline loops: CDR1 ENHRY, CDR2 SYGVKD. This CDR3 is 18 amino acids long. Trimming cost V 0 bases and J 7 bases, with 22 bases left between them. The CDR3 protein is CAISESNSALFGGNEQFF. In DNA, the CDR3 is TGTGCCATCAGTGAGTCGAATTCGGCTCTTTTCGGAGGGAATGAGCAGTTCTTC.

This clonotype was seen at least ten times. The chain recombines TRBV6-2 or TRBV6-3 with TRBJ2-7, with TRBD2 matching over 7 bases. This CDR3 region has 15 residues. V shed 2 bases, J shed 2 bases, and the junction held 6 bases outside the gene matches. In germline, CDR1 is MNHEY, CDR2 SVGEGT. In DNA, the CDR3 is TGTGCCAGCAGTTACAAGTCTAGCGGACCCTACGAGCAGTACTTC. The encoded protein is CASSYKSSGPYEQYF.

The chain joins TRBV6-5 to TRBJ2-3, with D hard to call. Germline loops: CDR1 MNHEY, CDR2 SVGAGI. The CDR3 is 15 residues long. Trimming removed 0 bases from V and 4 bases from J, with 11 bases in between. CDR3 nucleotide sequence: TGTGCCAGCAGTTACTCACTTAGCCTACCAGATACGCAGTATTTT. Protein: CASSYSLSLPDTQYF.

The chain links TRBV4-1 to TRBJ1-5; D gene ambiguous. Trimming removed 1 base from V and 5 bases from J, with 6 bases in between. CDR3 length: 13 amino acids. Germline lookup yields CDR1 MGHRA and CDR2 YSYEKL. CDR3 protein: CASSQAFYQPQHF. The CDR3, as DNA: TGCGCCAGCAGCCAAGCCTTCTATCAGCCCCAGCATTTT.

This clonotype was seen many times. The gene calls are TRBV2 and TRBJ2-1; 7 bases agree with TRBD1. With 8 bases clipped from V and 2 bases from J, the junction kept 3 bases outside the gene matches. Germline lookup yields CDR1 SNHLY and CDR2 FYNNEI. The CDR3 loop spans 13 amino acids. CDR3 in amino acids: CASGTATYNEQFF. In DNA, the CDR3 is TGTGCCAGCGGGACAGCCACCTACAATGAGCAGTTCTTC.

The V call is TRBV5-1, the J call TRBJ2-6, with unresolved D. V lost 3 bases and J lost 0, with 1 base in between. The CDR3 extends over 13 amino acids. Germline values: CDR1 SGHRS, CDR2 YFSETQ. CDR3 sequence: CASSYSGANVLTF. CDR3 sequence (DNA): TGCGCCAGCAGCTACTCTGGGGCCAACGTCCTGACTTTC.

In this sample, this clonotype turned up many times. The chain has TRBV20-1 and TRBJ2-1; 10 bases agree with TRBD2. CDR1 DFQATT and CDR2 SNEGSKA come from the germline V gene (reference sequence). CDR3 length: 16 amino acids. Trimming removed 1 base from V and 5 bases from J; junction bases left unmatched: 8. The CDR3 nucleotides read TGCAGTGCTAGAGGGTTCGGAGCGGGAGGGGACAATGAGCAGTTCTTC. Amino acids: CSARGFGAGGDNEQFF.

The sample holds many counts of this clonotype. The chain is built from TRBV3-1 and TRBJ1-1; possibly TRBD1 for D (5 bases). Germline V gene sequence: CDR1 LGHDT, CDR2 YNNKEL (reference sequence). V lost 3 bases, J lost 2 bases, and 10 bases lay in between. This CDR3 has 14 amino acids. CDR3 residues: CASSQTATNTEAFF. CDR3 sequence (DNA): TGTGCCAGCAGCCAGACAGCAACTAACACTGAAGCTTTCTTT. Complete variable domain (other parts from reference TRBV3-1 and TRBJ1-1): DTAVSQTPKYLVTQMGNDKSIKCEQNLGHDTMYWYKQDSKKFLKIMFSYNNKELIINETVPNRFSPKSPDKAHLNLHINSLELGDSAVYFCASSQTATNTEAFFGQGTRLTVV.

Comments on this clonotype: A much larger clone is a single base away; this may be a read error. This chain uses TRBV2 with TRBJ2-2, with a tentative D call TRBD1 (6 bases). The V gene's germline CDR1 is SNHLY and CDR2 FYNNEI. The CDR3 totals 14 residues. CDR3 residues: CGSSRDTGTGELFF. For the CDR3, the DNA is TGTGGCAGCAGTAGGGACACGGGCACCGGGGAGCTGTTTTTT.

The V gene is TRBV7-3, the J gene TRBJ2-3; D is perhaps TRBD2 (7 bases). The CDR3 contains 15 residues. V was clipped by 10 bases and J by 0 bases, with 17 bases between them. The germline gives CDR1 SGHTA, CDR2 FQGTGA. The CDR3 DNA follows: TGTGCCACGGGGGGCGGCCTGGGGAGCACAGATACGCAGTATTTT. Translating it yields CATGGGLGSTDTQYF.

The gene calls are TRBV2 and TRBJ2-7, with D unresolved. CDR1 and CDR2 from the germline V gene are SNHLY and FYNNEI. V lost 4 bases and J 0 bases, leaving 10 bases between the germline ends. This CDR3 comprises 14 residues. The CDR3 region has the DNA TGTGCCAGCAGTGCTGTCCAAGGCTCCTACGAGCAGTACTTC. Residues: CASSAVQGSYEQYF.

This clonotype has at least ten counts. V and J are TRBV7-3 and TRBJ2-1; D may correspond to TRBD1 or TRBD2 (5 bases each). Trimming pared 4 bases from V and 9 bases from J, leaving 13 bases between. The CDR3 spans 13 residues. Per germline, CDR1 SGHTA and CDR2 FQGTGA. CDR3 bases: TGTGCCAGCAGCTCCCTGGGAGACAGTGAGCAGTTCTTC. The encoded protein is CASSSLGDSEQFF.